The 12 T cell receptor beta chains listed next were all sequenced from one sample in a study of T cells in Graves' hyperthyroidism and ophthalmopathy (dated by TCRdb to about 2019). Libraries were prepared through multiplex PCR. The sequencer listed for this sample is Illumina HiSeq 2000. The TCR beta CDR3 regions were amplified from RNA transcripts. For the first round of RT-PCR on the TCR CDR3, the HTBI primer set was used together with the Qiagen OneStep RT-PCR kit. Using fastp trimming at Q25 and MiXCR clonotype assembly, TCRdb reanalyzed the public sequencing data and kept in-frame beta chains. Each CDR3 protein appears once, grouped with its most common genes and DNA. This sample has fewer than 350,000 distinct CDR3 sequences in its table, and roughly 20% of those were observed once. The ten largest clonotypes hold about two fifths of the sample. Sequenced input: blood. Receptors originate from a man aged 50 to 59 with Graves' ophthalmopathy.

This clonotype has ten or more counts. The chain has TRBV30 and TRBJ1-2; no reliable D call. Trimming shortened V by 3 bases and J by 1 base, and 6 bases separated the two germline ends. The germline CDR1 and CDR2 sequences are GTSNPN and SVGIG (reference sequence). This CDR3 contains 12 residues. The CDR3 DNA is TGTGCCTGGAGGGGCAGTAACTATGGCTACACCTTC. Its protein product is CAWRGSNYGYTF.

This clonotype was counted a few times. The CDR3 here is CASREDRGGKAFF. CDR3 in DNA: TGTGCCAGCAGAGAGGACAGGGGAGGGAAAGCTTTCTTT. The chain uses TRBV12-3 or TRBV12-4 and TRBJ1-1; 9 positions agree with TRBD1. V was pared by 6 bases and J by 9 bases, with 8 bases of the junction left unmatched. The CDR3 has 13 amino acids.

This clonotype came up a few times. Written as DNA, the CDR3 is TGTGCCAGCACTACCGGGCCGAACTATGGCTACACCTTC. Its protein is CASTTGPNYGYTF. The chain has TRBV6-1 and TRBJ1-2, with D hard to call. V lost 7 bases and J 2 bases, leaving 11 bases between the germline ends. CDR3 length equals 13 residues. Germline V CDR1 and CDR2: MNHNS, SASEGT.

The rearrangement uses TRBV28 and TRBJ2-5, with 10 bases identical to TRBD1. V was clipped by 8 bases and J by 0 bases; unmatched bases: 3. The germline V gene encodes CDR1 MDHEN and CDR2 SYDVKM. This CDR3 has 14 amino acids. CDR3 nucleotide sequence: TGTGCCAGCGCCGGGACAGGGGACCAAGAGACCCAGTACTTC. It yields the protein CASAGTGDQETQYF.

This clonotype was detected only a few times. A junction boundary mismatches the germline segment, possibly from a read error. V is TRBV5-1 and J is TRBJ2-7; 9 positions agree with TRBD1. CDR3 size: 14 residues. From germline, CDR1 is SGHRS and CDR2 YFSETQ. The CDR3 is CASSSGTGNYEQYF. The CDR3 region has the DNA TGTGCCAGCAGTTCCGGGACAGGGAACTACGAGCAGTACTTC.

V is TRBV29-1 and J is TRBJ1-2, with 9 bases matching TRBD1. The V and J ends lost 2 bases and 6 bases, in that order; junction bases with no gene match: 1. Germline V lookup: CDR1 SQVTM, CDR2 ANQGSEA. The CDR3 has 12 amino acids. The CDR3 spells CSVERTGDGYTF. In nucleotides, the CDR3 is TGCAGCGTTGAAAGGACAGGGGATGGCTACACCTTC. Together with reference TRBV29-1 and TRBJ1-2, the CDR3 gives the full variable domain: SAVISQKPSRDICQRGTSLTIQCQVDSQVTMMFWYRQQPGQSLTLIATANQGSEATYESGFVIDKFPISRPNLTFSTLTVSNMSPEDSSIYLCSVERTGDGYTFGSGTRLTVV.

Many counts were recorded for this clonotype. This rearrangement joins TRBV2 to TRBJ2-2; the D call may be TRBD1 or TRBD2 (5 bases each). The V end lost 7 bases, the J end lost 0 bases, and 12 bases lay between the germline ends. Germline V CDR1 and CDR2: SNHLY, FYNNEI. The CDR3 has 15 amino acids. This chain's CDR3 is CASKFGAANTGELFF. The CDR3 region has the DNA TGTGCCAGCAAATTCGGGGCGGCGAACACCGGGGAGCTGTTTTTT.

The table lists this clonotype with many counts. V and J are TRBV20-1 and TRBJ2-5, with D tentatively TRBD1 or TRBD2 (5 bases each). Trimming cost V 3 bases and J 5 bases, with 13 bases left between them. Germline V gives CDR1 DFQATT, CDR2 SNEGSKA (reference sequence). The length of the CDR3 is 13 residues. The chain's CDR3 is CSASPSEGETQYF. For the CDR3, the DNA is TGCAGTGCTAGCCCGAGTGAGGGGGAGACCCAGTACTTC.

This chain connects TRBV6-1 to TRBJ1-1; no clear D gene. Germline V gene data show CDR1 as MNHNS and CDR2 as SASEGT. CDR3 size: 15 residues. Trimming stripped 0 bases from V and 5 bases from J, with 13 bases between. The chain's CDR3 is CASSEALGVGTEAFF. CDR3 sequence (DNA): TGTGCCAGCAGTGAAGCGCTCGGGGTAGGGACTGAAGCTTTCTTT.

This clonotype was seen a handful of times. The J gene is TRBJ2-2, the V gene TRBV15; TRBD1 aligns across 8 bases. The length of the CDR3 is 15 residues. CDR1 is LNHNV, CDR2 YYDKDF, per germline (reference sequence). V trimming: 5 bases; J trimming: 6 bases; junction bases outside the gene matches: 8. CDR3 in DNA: TGTGCCACCAGCCCGGGACAGGTGGAGGCCGGGGAGCTGTTTTTT. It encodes CATSPGQVEAGELFF.

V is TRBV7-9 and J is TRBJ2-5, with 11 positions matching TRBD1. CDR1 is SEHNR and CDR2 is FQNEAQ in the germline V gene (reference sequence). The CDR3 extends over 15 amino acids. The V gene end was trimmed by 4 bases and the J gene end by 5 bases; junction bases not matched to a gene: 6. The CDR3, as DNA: TGTGCCAGCAGCTCACGGACAGGGGGCATCGAGACCCAGTACTTC. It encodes CASSSRTGGIETQYF.

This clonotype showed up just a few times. CDR3 region: CASSLTGLEQYF. DNA of the CDR3: TGTGCCAGCAGCTTAACAGGGTTAGAGCAGTACTTC. The V gene is TRBV9, the J gene TRBJ2-7, with a possible D match to TRBD1 (6 bases). The germline V gene encodes CDR1 SGDLS and CDR2 YYNGEE. This CDR3 comprises 12 residues. With 4 bases removed from V and 7 bases from J, the gap between germline ends came to 12 bases. Full variable domain (missing parts from reference TRBV9 and TRBJ2-7): DSGVTQTPKHLITATGQRVTLRCSPRSGDLSVYWYQQSLDQGLQFLIQYYNGEERAKGNILERFSAQQFPDLHSELNLSSLELGDSALYFCASSLTGLEQYFGPGTRLTVT.